The 23 T cell receptor beta chains in this list originate from one sample, sequenced in a study of Ad26.COV2.S vaccination and SARS-CoV-2 variants. Here immunoSEQ multiplex PCR was the method, and the copy in TCRdb shows in-frame clones only, minus some. The table records about 320,000 clones, around 84% of them present only once. The treatment here: 19 received Ad26.COV2.S at low or high dose, single or two shots; 5 received placebo; per-sample allocation not given. Repertoires come from day 63 after the first vaccine or placebo injection. Specimen: peripheral blood, collected in a trial of Ad26.COV2.S vaccine versus placebo. The receptors were sampled from a person aged 18-60 years who received the Ad26.COV2.S COVID-19 vaccine or a placebo.

The chain is built from TRBV18 and TRBJ1-1; D remains unclear. Germline loops: CDR1 KGHSH, CDR2 LQKENI. The CDR3 has 14 residues. Trimming cost V 0 bases and J 3 bases, with 8 bases left between them. The CDR3: CASSPPHRDTEAFF. The CDR3 region has the DNA TGTGCCAGCTCACCACCTCACCGGGACACTGAAGCTTTCTTT.

V gene TRBV30 combines with J gene TRBJ1-3, with D tentatively TRBD1 (5 bases). Germline-derived CDR1 and CDR2 are GTSNPN and SVGIG (reference sequence). There are 13 residues in the CDR3. The V end lost 3 bases, the J end lost 4 bases, and 10 bases lay between the germline ends. The DNA of the CDR3 is TGTGCCTGGAGCTGGGACCTAGGAAACACCATATATTTT. As protein: CAWSWDLGNTIYF.

Points on this clone: This sample also contains other DNA sequences that code for the same CDR3. The chain combines TRBV18 with TRBJ1-1; perhaps TRBD1 as D (5 bases). CDR1 and CDR2 (germline): KGHSH, LQKENI. The CDR3 is 13 residues long. Trimming took off 5 bases at V and 3 bases at J, with 10 bases between the two ends. In DNA, the CDR3 is TGTGCCAGCTCAAGGGGAATTGACACTGAAGCTTTCTTT. Its translation is CASSRGIDTEAFF.

A single count supports this clone. The V and J genes are TRBV7-9 and TRBJ1-3; D is perhaps TRBD1 (6 bases). Germline loops: CDR1 SEHNR, CDR2 FQNEAQ (reference sequence). V was cut by 3 bases and J by 4 bases, with 10 bases left in between. The CDR3 totals 14 residues. In DNA, the CDR3 is TGTGCCAGCAGCTTTGGGGGCGAAGGAAACACCATATATTTT. This sequence encodes CASSFGGEGNTIYF. Together with reference TRBV7-9 and TRBJ1-3, the CDR3 gives the full variable domain: DTGVSQNPRHKITKRGQNVTFRCDPISEHNRLYWYRQTLGQGPEFLTYFQNEAQLEKSRLLSDRFSAERPKGSFSTLEIQRTEQGDSAMYLCASSFGGEGNTIYFGEGSWLTVV.

The chain has TRBV6-5 and TRBJ1-5; D gene unclear. The CDR3 is made up of 14 amino acids. V lost 2 bases to trimming and J lost 2 bases, with 7 bases between them. Germline values: CDR1 MNHEY, CDR2 SVGAGI. The CDR3 sequence: CASSYNSGNQPQHF. In DNA form, the CDR3 reads TGTGCCAGCAGTTACAATTCAGGCAATCAGCCCCAGCATTTT.

The rearrangement links TRBV4-2 to TRBJ1-2, with D uncertain. The CDR3 contains 15 residues. The V end lost 1 base, the J end lost 2 bases, and 11 bases lay between the germline ends. The germline V gene encodes CDR1 LGHNA and CDR2 YNFKEQ. The DNA of the CDR3 is TGTGCCAGCAGCCAAGTAGCGACTAGGAACTATGGCTACACCTTC. It yields the protein CASSQVATRNYGYTF.

The chain uses TRBV6-5 and TRBJ1-1; D gene unclear. CDR3 length: 14 residues. The germline gives CDR1 MNHEY, CDR2 SVGAGI. V was trimmed by 4 bases and J by 1 base, leaving 10 bases between them. The CDR3 DNA reads as TGTGCCAGCAGTTTATTTGGGGAGAACACTGAAGCTTTCTTT. Encoded protein: CASSLFGENTEAFF.

This chain links TRBV7-7 with TRBJ1-2; possible D gene TRBD1, 6 bases. CDR1 SSHAT and CDR2 FNYEAQ come from the germline V gene (reference sequence). CDR3 length equals 16 residues. V lost 1 base, J lost 3 bases, and 15 bases lay in between. CDR3: CASSLGAGGADYGYTF. CDR3 in DNA: TGTGCCAGCAGCTTAGGAGCGGGGGGCGCAGACTATGGCTACACCTTC. Using reference TRBV7-7 and TRBJ1-2 for the parts outside the CDR3, the full variable domain is GAGVSQSPRYKVTKRGQDVTLRCDPISSHATLYWYQQALGQGPEFLTYFNYEAQPDKSGLPSDRFSAERPEGSISTLTIQRTEQRDSAMYRCASSLGAGGADYGYTFGSGTRLTVV.

This chain uses TRBV5-6 with TRBJ1-2; 7 bases agree with TRBD1. Trimming removed 2 bases from V and 4 bases from J; junction bases left unmatched: 8. Germline assignment: CDR1 SGHDT and CDR2 YYEEEE. The CDR3 contains 15 residues. The CDR3 sequence is CASSFTTGVPYGYTF. The CDR3 nucleotides read TGTGCCAGCAGCTTTACAACAGGGGTCCCCTATGGCTACACCTTC.

The rearrangement links TRBV6-4 to TRBJ2-3; D is possibly TRBD1 (6 bases). Between the trimmed V and J ends, which lost 5 bases and 3 bases, there was a span of 15 bases. The germline gives CDR1 MRHNA, CDR2 SNTAGT. The CDR3 has 15 amino acids. The CDR3 is CASSPRGVGTDTQYF. Written as DNA, the CDR3 is TGTGCCAGCAGTCCCAGGGGTGTGGGAACAGATACGCAGTATTTT.

This clone was detected many times. The chain uses TRBV9 and TRBJ2-5, with 7 bases lining up with TRBD1. V dropped 0 bases and J dropped 2; count of bases not matched to a gene: 4. The germline gives CDR1 SGDLS, CDR2 YYNGEE. This CDR3 is built from 15 residues. CDR3 DNA: TGTGCCAGCAGCGTAGACAGGGGCCTACAAGAGACCCAGTACTTC. Translated, it gives CASSVDRGLQETQYF.

The chain carries TRBV5-5 and TRBJ1-2; a weak D match, TRBD1 (5 bases). V shed 2 bases and J shed 3 bases, with 11 bases lying between them. The germline gives CDR1 SGHKS, CDR2 YYEKEE (reference sequence). CDR3 size: 14 residues. The CDR3 spells CASSFAGIDYGYTF. CDR3 DNA: TGTGCCAGCAGCTTCGCAGGGATCGACTATGGCTACACCTTC.

The V gene is TRBV5-1, the J gene TRBJ2-5; no firm D call. There are 13 residues in the CDR3. V lost 4 bases and J 6 bases, leaving 13 bases between the germline ends. From germline, CDR1 is SGHRS and CDR2 YFSETQ. DNA of the CDR3: TGCGCCAGCAGCGTGGAGATAGGGAAGACCCAGTACTTC. Translating it yields CASSVEIGKTQYF.

This clone was found once. The J gene is TRBJ1-1, the V gene TRBV19; possibly TRBD1 for D (6 bases). Germline CDR1 LNHDA, CDR2 SQIVND (reference sequence). The V end lost 8 bases, the J end lost 1 base, and 11 bases lay between the germline ends. There are 13 residues in the CDR3. CDR3 nucleotide sequence: TGTGCCAGTGGCAAGGGGGGGAACACTGAAGCTTTCTTT. It encodes CASGKGGNTEAFF.

This sequence joins TRBV18 and TRBJ2-7; 7 bases align to TRBD1. The CDR3 has 14 residues. The ends lost 4 bases at V and 7 bases at J; junction bases unmatched: 10. Germline-derived CDR1 and CDR2 are KGHSH and LQKENI. CDR3 amino acids: CASSRLQGPGEQYF. The CDR3 DNA reads TGTGCCAGCTCACGCCTACAGGGGCCCGGGGAGCAGTACTTC.

This clone has only one observation. This rearrangement joins TRBV29-1 to TRBJ1-2; D gene uncertain. The V gene lost 7 bases and the J gene lost 2 bases, with 14 bases spanning the gap. CDR3 size: 13 residues. In germline, CDR1 is SQVTM, CDR2 ANQGSEA. The CDR3 sequence is CSARYGVNYGYTF. CDR3 nucleotide sequence: TGCAGCGCCAGGTATGGGGTGAACTATGGCTACACCTTC.

The V and J genes are TRBV2 and TRBJ2-5; 7 bases fit TRBD2. CDR1 SNHLY and CDR2 FYNNEI come from the germline V gene. V shed 11 bases, J shed 2 bases, and the junction held 11 bases outside the gene matches. CDR3 size: 14 residues. The CDR3 loop reads CASVREAGQETQYF. DNA for the CDR3: TGTGCCTCGGTAAGGGAAGCGGGGCAAGAGACCCAGTACTTC.

This clone was observed a handful of times. The chain recombines TRBV6-4 with TRBJ2-1; 8 bases align to TRBD2. CDR1 MRHNA and CDR2 SNTAGT come from the germline V gene. J gave up 0 bases and V 5 bases, and 6 bases lay outside the gene matches. The CDR3 covers 16 residues. The CDR3 nucleotides are TGTGCCAGCAGTCTAGAACTAGCGGACTCCTACAATGAGCAGTTCTTC. Its translation: CASSLELADSYNEQFF.

The chain employs TRBV25-1 and TRBJ1-1, with 10 bases fitting TRBD1. Germline CDR1 is MGHDK and CDR2 is SYGVNS. The CDR3 contains 15 residues. V was clipped by 3 bases and J by 3 bases; unmatched bases: 4. DNA for the CDR3: TGTGCCAGCAGTGAGACAGGGGGCGCGTACACTGAAGCTTTCTTT. Amino acid sequence: CASSETGGAYTEAFF.

The rearrangement links TRBV2 to TRBJ1-4; tentatively, D is TRBD1 (6 bases). The CDR3 runs 14 residues. Germline CDR1 SNHLY, CDR2 FYNNEI. The V end lost 6 bases, the J end lost 4 bases, and 12 bases lay between the germline ends. DNA for the CDR3: TGTGCCAGCAGAAGACAGGCGGATAATGAAAAACTGTTTTTT. Protein: CASRRQADNEKLFF.

In DNA, the CDR3 is TGTGCCAGCAGTTACTCAGGGGCAGGGAGGAATTCACCCCTCCACTTT. Residues: CASSYSGAGRNSPLHF. The chain couples TRBV6-6 to TRBJ1-6, with D possibly TRBD1 on 5 matching bases. The CDR3 sequence is 16 residues long. Germline CDR1 reads MNHNY; CDR2 reads SVGAGI (reference sequence). With 0 bases removed from V and 7 bases from J, the gap between germline ends came to 13 bases.

The gene calls are TRBV18 and TRBJ2-7; TRBD1 or TRBD2 may be the D gene (5 bases each). Germline CDR1 KGHSH, CDR2 LQKENI. Trimming shortened V by 2 bases and J by 3 bases, and 11 bases separated the two germline ends. The CDR3 is 14 residues long. CDR3 DNA sequence: TGTGCCAGCTCACCAGGGACCCTAGACTACGAGCAGTACTTC. It yields the protein CASSPGTLDYEQYF.

The chain links TRBV6-5 to TRBJ1-1; no firm D call. In germline, CDR1 is MNHEY, CDR2 SVGAGI. This CDR3 region has 13 residues. V lost 6 bases and J lost 4, with 12 bases in between. The CDR3 here is CASSQPPATEAFF. The CDR3 DNA is TGTGCCAGCAGCCAACCCCCGGCCACTGAAGCTTTCTTT.